The source of this T cell receptor beta chain is a study of CD8 T cells in Susac syndrome. V lost 0 bases to trimming and J lost 0 bases, with 16 bases between them. This CDR3 region has 18 residues. CDR1 and CDR2 from the germline V gene are SGHRS and YFSETQ. With random hexamers, roughly 0.5 to 1 ug RNA was reverse transcribed. TCRdb itself ran the immunoSEQ multiplex PCR reads through MiXCR, one entry per CDR3 protein. The sample holds some 260,000 distinct CDR3 sequences, around 83% seen once. The rearrangement joins TRBV5-1 to TRBJ2-1; no clear D gene. This TCR derives from a human donor with multiple sclerosis. The sequenced sample was CD8+ T cells from PBMCs. CDR3 sequence (DNA): TGCGCCAGCAGCTTGGTGTCCTGGAGCAGGATCTCCTACAATGAGCAGTTCTTC. Translating gives CASSLVSWSRISYNEQFF.